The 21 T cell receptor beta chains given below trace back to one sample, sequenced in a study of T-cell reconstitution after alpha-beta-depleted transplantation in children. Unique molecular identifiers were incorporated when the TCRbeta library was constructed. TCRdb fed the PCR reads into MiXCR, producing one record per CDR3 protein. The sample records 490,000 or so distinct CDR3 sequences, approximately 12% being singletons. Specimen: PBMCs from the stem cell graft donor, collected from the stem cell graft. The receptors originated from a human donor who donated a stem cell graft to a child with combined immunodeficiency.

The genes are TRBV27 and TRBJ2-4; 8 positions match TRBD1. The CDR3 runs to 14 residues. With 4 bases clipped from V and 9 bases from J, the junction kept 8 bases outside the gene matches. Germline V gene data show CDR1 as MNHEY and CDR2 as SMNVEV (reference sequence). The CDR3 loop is CASSSPRTGFIQYF. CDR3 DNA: TGTGCCAGCAGTTCGCCCCGGACAGGGTTCATTCAGTACTTC.

The CDR3 DNA sequence: TGTGCCAGCAGCTTCCAGACAGGGGAGTATGGCTACACCTTC. Its translation is CASSFQTGEYGYTF. The V gene is TRBV12-3 or TRBV12-4, the J gene TRBJ1-2; 8 bases are a match to TRBD1. This CDR3 is 14 amino acids long. The ends lost 6 bases at V and 5 bases at J; junction bases unmatched: 8.

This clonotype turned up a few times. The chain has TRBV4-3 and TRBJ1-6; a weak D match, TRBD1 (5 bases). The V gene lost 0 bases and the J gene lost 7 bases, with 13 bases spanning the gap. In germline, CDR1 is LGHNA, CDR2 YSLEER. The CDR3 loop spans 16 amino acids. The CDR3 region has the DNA TGCGCCAGCAGCCAAGATTCCGGGGCATGCAATTCACCCCTCCACTTT. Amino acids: CASSQDSGACNSPLHF.

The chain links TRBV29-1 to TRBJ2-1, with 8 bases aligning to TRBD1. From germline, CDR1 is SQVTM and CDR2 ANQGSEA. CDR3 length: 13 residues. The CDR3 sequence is CRGGEQGEYEQFF. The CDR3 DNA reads TGCAGAGGGGGAGAACAGGGGGAATATGAGCAGTTCTTC.

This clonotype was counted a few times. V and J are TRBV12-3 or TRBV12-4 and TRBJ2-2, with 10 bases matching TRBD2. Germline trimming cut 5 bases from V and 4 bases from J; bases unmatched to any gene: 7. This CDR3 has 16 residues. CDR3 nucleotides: TGTGCCAGCAGTCCCAGCGGGAGGGCCGGCACCGGGGAGCTGTTTTTT. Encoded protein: CASSPSGRAGTGELFF.

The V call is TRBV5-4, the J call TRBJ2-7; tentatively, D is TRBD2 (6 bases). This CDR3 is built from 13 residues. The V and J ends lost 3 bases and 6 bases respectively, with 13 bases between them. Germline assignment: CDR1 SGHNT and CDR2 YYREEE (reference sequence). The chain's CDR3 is CASSWTIVGEQYF. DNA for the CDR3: TGTGCCAGCAGCTGGACTATAGTCGGCGAGCAGTACTTC. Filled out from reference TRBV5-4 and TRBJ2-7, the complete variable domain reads ETGVTQSPTHLIKTRGQQVTLRCSSQSGHNTVSWYQQALGQGPQFIFQYYREEENGRGNFPPRFSGLQFPNYSSELNVNALELDDSALYLCASSWTIVGEQYFGPGTRLTVT.

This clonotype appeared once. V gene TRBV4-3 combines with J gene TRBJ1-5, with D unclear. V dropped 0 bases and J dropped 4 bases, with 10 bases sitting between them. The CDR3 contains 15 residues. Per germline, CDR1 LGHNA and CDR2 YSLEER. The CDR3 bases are TGCGCCAGCAGCCAAGATTACCCCCTTAATCAGCCCCAGCATTTT. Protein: CASSQDYPLNQPQHF.

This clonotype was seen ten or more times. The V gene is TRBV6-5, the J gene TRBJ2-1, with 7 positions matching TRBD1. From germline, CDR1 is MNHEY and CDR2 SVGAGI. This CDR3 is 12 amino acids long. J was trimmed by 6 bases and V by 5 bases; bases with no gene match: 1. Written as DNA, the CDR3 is TGTGCCAGCAGTCGGACAGGCAATGAGCAGTTCTTC. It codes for CASSRTGNEQFF.

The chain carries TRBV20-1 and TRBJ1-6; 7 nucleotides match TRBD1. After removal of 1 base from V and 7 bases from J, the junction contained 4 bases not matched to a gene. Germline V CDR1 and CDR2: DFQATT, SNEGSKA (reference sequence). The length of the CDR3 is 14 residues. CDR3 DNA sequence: TGCAGTGCTAGAGGGGGGACAGACAATTCACCCCTCCACTTT. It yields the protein CSARGGTDNSPLHF.

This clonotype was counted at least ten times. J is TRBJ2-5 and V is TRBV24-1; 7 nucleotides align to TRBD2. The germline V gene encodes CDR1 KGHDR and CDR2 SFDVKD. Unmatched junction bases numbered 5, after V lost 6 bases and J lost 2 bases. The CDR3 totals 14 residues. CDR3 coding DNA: TGTGCCACCAGTCCCGGGAGGAGTCAAGAGACCCAGTACTTC. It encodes CATSPGRSQETQYF.

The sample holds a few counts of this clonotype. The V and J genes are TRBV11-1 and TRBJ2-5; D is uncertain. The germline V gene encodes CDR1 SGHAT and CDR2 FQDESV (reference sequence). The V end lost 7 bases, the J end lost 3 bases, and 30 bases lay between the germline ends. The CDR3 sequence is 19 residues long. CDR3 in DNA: TGTGCCAGCACCCAAAGCGATGGGCTGACGGAAACGTTAAAAGAGACCCAGTACTTC. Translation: CASTQSDGLTETLKETQYF.

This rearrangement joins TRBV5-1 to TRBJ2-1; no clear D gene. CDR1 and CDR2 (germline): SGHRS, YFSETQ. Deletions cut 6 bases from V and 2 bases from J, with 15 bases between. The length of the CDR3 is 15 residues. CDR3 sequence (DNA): TGCGCCAGCACCAGAATTGGCTTAACCTACAATGAGCAGTTCTTC. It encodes CASTRIGLTYNEQFF.

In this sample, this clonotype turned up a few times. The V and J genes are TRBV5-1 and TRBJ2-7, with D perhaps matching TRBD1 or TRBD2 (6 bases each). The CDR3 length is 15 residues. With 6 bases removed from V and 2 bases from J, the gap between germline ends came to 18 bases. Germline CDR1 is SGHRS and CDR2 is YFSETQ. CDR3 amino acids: CASTEGGSQPYEQYF. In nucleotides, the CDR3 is TGCGCCAGCACCGAGGGGGGCAGCCAACCCTACGAGCAGTACTTC.

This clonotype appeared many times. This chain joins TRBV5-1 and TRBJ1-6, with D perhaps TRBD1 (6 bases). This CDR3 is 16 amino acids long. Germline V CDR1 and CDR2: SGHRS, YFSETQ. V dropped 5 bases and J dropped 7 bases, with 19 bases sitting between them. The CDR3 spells CASRGTGSGLNSPLHF. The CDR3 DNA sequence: TGCGCCAGCAGGGGCACAGGGAGTGGCCTGAATTCACCCCTCCACTTT.

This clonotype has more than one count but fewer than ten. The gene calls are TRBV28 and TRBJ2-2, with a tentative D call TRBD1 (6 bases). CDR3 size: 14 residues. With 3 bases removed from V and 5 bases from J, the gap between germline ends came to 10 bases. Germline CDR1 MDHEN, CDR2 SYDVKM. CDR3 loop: CASSFHQGTGELFF. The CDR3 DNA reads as TGTGCCAGCAGTTTCCACCAGGGGACCGGGGAGCTGTTTTTT.

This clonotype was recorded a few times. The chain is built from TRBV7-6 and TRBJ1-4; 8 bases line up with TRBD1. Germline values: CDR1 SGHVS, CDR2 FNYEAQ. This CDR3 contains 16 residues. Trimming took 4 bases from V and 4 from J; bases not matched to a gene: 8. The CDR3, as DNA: TGTGCCAGCAGCTCAAGGACAGGGATAAATAATGAAAAACTGTTTTTT. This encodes CASSSRTGINNEKLFF.

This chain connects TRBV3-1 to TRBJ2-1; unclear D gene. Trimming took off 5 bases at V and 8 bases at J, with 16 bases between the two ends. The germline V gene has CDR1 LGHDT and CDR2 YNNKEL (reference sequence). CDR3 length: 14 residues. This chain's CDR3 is CASSAPLRVHEQFF. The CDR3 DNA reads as TGTGCCAGCAGCGCCCCCCTCCGGGTCCATGAGCAGTTCTTC.

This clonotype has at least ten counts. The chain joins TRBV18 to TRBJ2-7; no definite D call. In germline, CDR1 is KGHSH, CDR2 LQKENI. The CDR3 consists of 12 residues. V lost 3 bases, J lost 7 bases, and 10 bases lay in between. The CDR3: CASSPVAGEQYF. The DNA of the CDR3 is TGTGCCAGCTCACCGGTGGCTGGGGAGCAGTACTTC.

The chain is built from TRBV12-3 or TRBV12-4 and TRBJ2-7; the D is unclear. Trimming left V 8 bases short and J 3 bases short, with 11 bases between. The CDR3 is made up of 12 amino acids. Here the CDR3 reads CASAKRNYEQYF. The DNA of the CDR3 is TGTGCCAGCGCCAAGAGGAACTACGAGCAGTACTTC.

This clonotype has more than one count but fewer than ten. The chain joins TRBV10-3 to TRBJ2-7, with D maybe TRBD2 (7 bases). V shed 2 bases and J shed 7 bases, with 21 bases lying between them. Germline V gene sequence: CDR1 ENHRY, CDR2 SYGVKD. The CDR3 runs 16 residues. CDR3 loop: CAISERGGPLVGEQYF. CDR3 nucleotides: TGTGCCATCAGTGAGAGGGGGGGGCCCCTAGTTGGGGAGCAGTACTTC.

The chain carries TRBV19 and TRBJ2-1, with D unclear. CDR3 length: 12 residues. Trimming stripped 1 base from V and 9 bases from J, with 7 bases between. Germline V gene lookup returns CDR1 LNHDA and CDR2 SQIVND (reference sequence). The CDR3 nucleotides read TGTGCCAGTAGTATAGGTTGGGGTGAGCAGTTCTTC. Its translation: CASSIGWGEQFF.